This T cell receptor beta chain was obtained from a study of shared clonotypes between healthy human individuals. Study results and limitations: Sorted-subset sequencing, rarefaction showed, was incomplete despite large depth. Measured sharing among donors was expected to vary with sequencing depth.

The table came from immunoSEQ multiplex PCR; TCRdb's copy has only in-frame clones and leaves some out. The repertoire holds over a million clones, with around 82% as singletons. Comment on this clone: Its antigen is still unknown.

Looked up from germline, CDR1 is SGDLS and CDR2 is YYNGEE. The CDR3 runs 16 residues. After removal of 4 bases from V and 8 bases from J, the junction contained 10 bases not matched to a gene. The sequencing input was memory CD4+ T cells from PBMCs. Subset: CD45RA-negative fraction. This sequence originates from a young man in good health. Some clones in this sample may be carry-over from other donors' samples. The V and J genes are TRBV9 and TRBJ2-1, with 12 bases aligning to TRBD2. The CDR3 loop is CASSPYWTSGVDEQFF. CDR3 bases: TGTGCCAGCAGCCCATATTGGACTAGCGGGGTCGATGAGCAGTTCTTC.